Sequencing of this T cell receptor beta chain was carried out in a study of control samples from healthy donors and cancer patients. This clone was detected once. Germline V gene lookup returns CDR1 LGHDT and CDR2 YNNKEL (reference sequence). This CDR3 is built from 15 residues. Trimming cost V 5 bases and J 5 bases; bases outside gene matches: 11. Libraries were prepared by immunoSEQ multiplex PCR; TCRdb keeps only in-frame clonotypes and omits some of them. The sample lists around 140,000 clones, about 89% occurring once. The V and J genes are TRBV3-1 (or the pseudogene TRBV3-2) and TRBJ2-5; 7 bases match TRBD2. The sequencing input was blood. The sequence was collected from a man between 18 and 29 years old in good health. In DNA, the CDR3 is TGTGCCAGCAGCTCTTCTAGCGGACCTTGGGAGACCCAGTACTTC. Its translation is CASSSSSGPWETQYF.